Listed here are 2 T cell receptor beta chains from one sample, sequenced in a study of blood T cell repertoires in COVID-19. The assay was immunoSEQ multiplex PCR, and TCRdb's table has in-frame clones only and misses some. Counted here are approximately 340,000 clones, more than 70% occurring once; the ten biggest clones make up almost 3%. Sequencing input: peripheral blood. The receptors here all came from a man aged 25 to 45 with active or convalescent COVID-19.

V and J are TRBV6-2 or TRBV6-3 and TRBJ2-7; 8 nucleotides agree with TRBD2. There are 16 residues in the CDR3. Germline CDR1 reads MNHEY; CDR2 reads SVGEGT. V was pared by 1 base and J by 5 bases, with 10 bases of the junction left unmatched. In DNA form, the CDR3 reads TGTGCCAGCAGTTACTTGTGGGGGGCGGGAGGAAACGAGCAGTACTTC. Protein sequence: CASSYLWGAGGNEQYF.

The chain is built from TRBV4-1 and TRBJ1-6, with 8 nucleotides matching TRBD1. V was clipped by 4 bases and J by 8 bases; unmatched bases: 10. CDR1 and CDR2 (germline): MGHRA, YSYEKL. This CDR3 is built from 16 residues. CDR3 in DNA: TGCGCCAGCAGCCGATGGACAGGGATCGGCGATTCACCCCTCCACTTT. Protein sequence: CASSRWTGIGDSPLHF.